This TCR beta chain was sequenced in a study of T cell changes during pregnancy in multiple sclerosis. Repertoires were generated with immunoSEQ multiplex PCR, while TCRdb's copy carries only in-frame clones and drops some. The sample shows around 50,000 clones, approximately 90% of them seen only once. The CDR3 has 16 amino acids. J lost 4 bases, V lost 7 bases, and 15 bases had no gene match. Germline lookup yields CDR1 SGHTA and CDR2 FQGNSA. The sequenced sample consisted of peripheral blood from another person, used as feeder cells. V is TRBV7-2 and J is TRBJ2-7; TRBD1 agrees at 8 bases. The sequence came from a human donor whose cells served as feeder cells for cultures in a pregnancy study. This CDR3 reads CASTDRGFVSSYEQYF. The CDR3 DNA follows: TGTGCCAGCACCGACAGGGGTTTCGTGTCTTCGTACGAGCAGTACTTC.